The rows below give T cell receptor beta chains drawn from one sample of a study of early T cells in non-severe SARS-CoV-2 infection. TCRdb reprocessed the 5' RACE reads via MiXCR and lists one record per CDR3 protein. The profile shows under 85,000 distinct CDR3 sequences, over 9.5% of them singletons. The sequencing here drew on whole blood, taken at baseline. These receptor sequences come from an adult who was a healthcare worker with PCR-confirmed SARS-CoV-2 infection or an uninfected control (not recorded which). The CDR3 runs from the conserved cysteine through the conserved F or W. Fields, in order: V gene, J gene, CDR3 length, D gene, CDR3 protein. A D gene is named only where the DNA matches it firmly.

v_gene: TRBV6-2/TRBV6-3
j_gene: TRBJ2-2
len: 13
d_gene: TRBD2
CDR3aa: CASSRGRSGELFF

v_gene: TRBV20-1
j_gene: TRBJ2-7
len: 14
d_gene: TRBD1
CDR3aa: CSARDVTGGGEQYF

v_gene: TRBV9
j_gene: TRBJ1-1
len: 14
d_gene: .
CDR3aa: CASSISFMNTEAFF

v_gene: TRBV7-9
j_gene: TRBJ2-7
len: 15
d_gene: .
CDR3aa: CASSLAGTHSYEQYF

v_gene: TRBV7-6
j_gene: TRBJ1-1
len: 16
d_gene: TRBD1
CDR3aa: CASSQKPQGADTEAFF

v_gene: TRBV11-2
j_gene: TRBJ2-5
len: 14
d_gene: TRBD2
CDR3aa: CASSRRGGSETQYF

v_gene: TRBV7-2
j_gene: TRBJ1-5
len: 15
d_gene: .
CDR3aa: CASSLGGGAIQPQHF

v_gene: TRBV12-3/TRBV12-4
j_gene: TRBJ2-2
len: 16
d_gene: .
CDR3aa: CASSLALVRSTGELFF

v_gene: TRBV18
j_gene: TRBJ1-2
len: 16
d_gene: .
CDR3aa: CASSPFGLGGRYGYTF

v_gene: TRBV10-2
j_gene: TRBJ1-4
len: 14
d_gene: .
CDR3aa: CATLKETWNEKLFF

v_gene: TRBV4-1
j_gene: TRBJ2-7
len: 15
d_gene: TRBD1
CDR3aa: CASSQAGQKAYEQYF

v_gene: TRBV11-2
j_gene: TRBJ2-5
len: 16
d_gene: .
CDR3aa: CASSPNLPTSLETQYF

v_gene: TRBV3-1
j_gene: TRBJ2-5
len: 15
d_gene: TRBD2
CDR3aa: CASSLIAGGRETQYF

v_gene: TRBV30
j_gene: TRBJ1-5
len: 13
d_gene: .
CDR3aa: CAWSKGRNQPQHF

v_gene: TRBV19
j_gene: TRBJ2-1
len: 15
d_gene: .
CDR3aa: CASSFTRQTYNEQFF

v_gene: TRBV7-2
j_gene: TRBJ2-1
len: 14
d_gene: .
CDR3aa: CASMKPKPRDEQFF

v_gene: TRBV6-6
j_gene: TRBJ2-1
len: 15
d_gene: .
CDR3aa: CASSYGSRSYNEQFF

v_gene: TRBV6-2/TRBV6-3
j_gene: TRBJ2-5
len: 14
d_gene: .
CDR3aa: CASSLGALQETQYF

v_gene: TRBV6-1
j_gene: TRBJ1-5
len: 13
d_gene: .
CDR3aa: CASSARSNQPQHF

v_gene: TRBV20-1
j_gene: TRBJ2-6
len: 13
d_gene: .
CDR3aa: CSARASGANVLTF

v_gene: TRBV3-1
j_gene: TRBJ2-5
len: 15
d_gene: TRBD2
CDR3aa: CASSPLRTSQETQYF

v_gene: TRBV9
j_gene: TRBJ2-2
len: 13
d_gene: .
CDR3aa: CASSVGETGELFF

v_gene: TRBV7-9
j_gene: TRBJ2-2
len: 14
d_gene: .
CDR3aa: CASSQYRETGELFF

v_gene: TRBV5-4
j_gene: TRBJ2-5
len: 14
d_gene: .
CDR3aa: CASSFGLGQETQYF

v_gene: TRBV18
j_gene: TRBJ2-7
len: 15
d_gene: .
CDR3aa: CASSPRGAMAYEQYF

v_gene: TRBV6-6
j_gene: TRBJ1-3
len: 15
d_gene: .
CDR3aa: CASKTPSSSGNTIYF

v_gene: TRBV7-8
j_gene: TRBJ2-1
len: 15
d_gene: TRBD2
CDR3aa: CATGASGSSYNEQFF

v_gene: TRBV5-1
j_gene: TRBJ2-7
len: 16
d_gene: .
CDR3aa: CASSFARSSYIHEQYF

v_gene: TRBV24-1
j_gene: TRBJ2-1
len: 14
d_gene: TRBD2
CDR3aa: CATSDFVLAGGQFF

v_gene: TRBV29-1
j_gene: TRBJ1-2
len: 8
d_gene: .
CDR3aa: CSEDGYTF

v_gene: TRBV12-3/TRBV12-4
j_gene: TRBJ2-7
len: 14
d_gene: .
CDR3aa: CASSPKGGPYEQYF

v_gene: TRBV6-4
j_gene: TRBJ1-1
len: 14
d_gene: .
CDR3aa: CASRTGIMNTEAFF

v_gene: TRBV29-1
j_gene: TRBJ2-3
len: 14
d_gene: TRBD1
CDR3aa: CSAGTGVPPDTQYF

v_gene: TRBV15
j_gene: TRBJ1-4
len: 16
d_gene: .
CDR3aa: CATSRARIATNEKLFF

v_gene: TRBV11-2
j_gene: TRBJ1-1
len: 14
d_gene: .
CDR3aa: CASRISNSGAEAFF

v_gene: TRBV4-1
j_gene: TRBJ2-5
len: 15
d_gene: .
CDR3aa: CASSQAWDNQETQYF

v_gene: TRBV13
j_gene: TRBJ2-1
len: 13
d_gene: .
CDR3aa: CASSPRLAHEQFF